At least ten counts were recorded for the clone carrying this T cell receptor beta chain. Sequence at one end of the junction differs from germline and may be a read error. This sample was included in a study of T-cell reconstitution after alpha-beta-depleted transplantation in children. Unique molecular identifiers were used in preparing the TCRbeta library. TCRdb re-derived calls from the PCR reads in MiXCR, one entry per CDR3 protein. Of hundreds of thousands of distinct CDR3 sequences detected, roughly 15% appear once; the ten largest clones hold approximately 1%. In germline, CDR1 is SGHRS, CDR2 YFSETQ. The length of the CDR3 is 13 residues.

The V call is TRBV5-1, the J call TRBJ2-2; tentatively, D is TRBD1 (5 bases). The sample was PBMCs from the stem cell graft donor, taken from the stem cell graft. The receptor was derived from a human donor who donated a stem cell graft to a child with acute myeloid leukemia. The CDR3 loop is CASSLTVTGELFF. The CDR3 DNA is TGTGCCAGCAGCTTGACAGTAACCGGGGAGCTGTTTTTT.